These 9 T cell receptor beta chains were all obtained from the same sample, sequenced in a study of T cell responses to AZD1222 COVID-19 vaccine. Assay: immunoSEQ multiplex PCR; the TCRdb copy retains only in-frame clones and omits some. The table records fewer than 130,000 clones, about 92% of them present only once. This material consisted of peripheral blood, taken on day 0 of AZD1222 vaccination. These receptors were taken from an adult in good health.

The gene calls are TRBV2 and TRBJ1-6, with D unclear. The CDR3 contains 15 residues. The V end was cut by 4 bases, the J end by 5 bases, with 12 bases between. Germline loops: CDR1 SNHLY, CDR2 FYNNEI. CDR3 nucleotide sequence: TGTGCCAGCAGTGTAGAAGGGCAACATAATTCACCCCTCCACTTT. Amino acids: CASSVEGQHNSPLHF.

The table lists this clone with a count of one. The V gene is TRBV27, the J gene TRBJ2-1, with D possibly TRBD2 on 7 matching bases. V dropped 5 bases and J dropped 3 bases, with 14 bases sitting between them. The CDR3 extends over 15 amino acids. Germline V gene lookup returns CDR1 MNHEY and CDR2 SMNVEV (reference sequence). The CDR3 reads CASSLGGDYYNEQFF. The CDR3 DNA sequence: TGTGCCAGCAGTCTAGGGGGGGACTACTACAATGAGCAGTTCTTC.

J is TRBJ1-2 and V is TRBV5-1, with D possibly being TRBD1 (6 bases). Trimming took 0 bases from V and 7 from J, leaving 16 bases between them. The CDR3 extends over 15 amino acids. CDR1 SGHRS and CDR2 YFSETQ come from the germline V gene. For the CDR3, the DNA is TGCGCCAGCAGCTTGGAACGCCAGGGGATAGGTGGCTACACCTTC. Amino acids: CASSLERQGIGGYTF.

This chain connects TRBV7-9 to TRBJ1-2; D not certain. V was clipped by 7 bases and J by 8 bases, with 17 bases between them. The germline V gene encodes CDR1 SEHNR and CDR2 FQNEAQ (reference sequence). The CDR3 runs to 13 residues. DNA for the CDR3: TGTGCCAGCACCCCCTTAACCAAGGGAGGCTACACCTTC. Encoded protein: CASTPLTKGGYTF.

V is TRBV7-9 and J is TRBJ1-1, with 7 nucleotides matching TRBD1. The CDR3 extends over 14 amino acids. The ends lost 7 bases at V and 4 bases at J; junction bases unmatched: 9. Germline V lookup: CDR1 SEHNR, CDR2 FQNEAQ (reference sequence). CDR3 amino acids: CASTPSGGVTEAFF. CDR3 in DNA: TGTGCCAGCACCCCTTCAGGGGGGGTCACTGAAGCTTTCTTT.

The chain employs TRBV5-1 and TRBJ1-1; 7 nucleotides match TRBD1. The CDR3 extends over 16 amino acids. V was pared by 3 bases and J by 0 bases, with 8 bases of the junction left unmatched. CDR1 is SGHRS and CDR2 is YFSETQ in the germline V gene. The DNA of the CDR3 is TGCGCCAGCAGCTCTTTCCTGGGACAGCTGAACACTGAAGCTTTCTTT. As protein: CASSSFLGQLNTEAFF.

The chain links TRBV19 to TRBJ1-5, with D uncertain. The CDR3 sequence is 16 residues long. V lost 4 bases and J 0 bases, leaving 13 bases between the germline ends. Germline CDR1 LNHDA, CDR2 SQIVND (reference sequence). The CDR3 sequence is CASSTGGRYSNQPQHF. The CDR3 DNA is TGTGCCAGTAGTACCGGCGGGCGGTATAGCAATCAGCCCCAGCATTTT. Using reference TRBV19 and TRBJ1-5 for the parts outside the CDR3, the full variable domain is DGGITQSPKYLFRKEGQNVTLSCEQNLNHDAMYWYRQDPGQGLRLIYYSQIVNDFQKGDIAEGYSVSREKKESFPLTVTSAQKNPTAFYLCASSTGGRYSNQPQHFGDGTRLSIL.

The chain employs TRBV7-2 and TRBJ1-2; D is perhaps TRBD1 (5 bases). The CDR3 runs to 12 residues. V was shortened by 2 bases and J by 7 bases, with 8 bases between the two germline ends. CDR1 and CDR2 (germline): SGHTA, FQGNSA. Here the CDR3 reads CASSLSGFGYTF. The CDR3 bases are TGTGCCAGCAGCTTATCAGGGTTTGGCTACACCTTC.

V gene TRBV2 combines with J gene TRBJ1-4; TRBD1 agrees at 9 bases. The CDR3 spans 14 residues. Trimming cost V 2 bases and J 10 bases; bases outside gene matches: 5. CDR1 is SNHLY, CDR2 FYNNEI, per germline. DNA for the CDR3: TGTGCCAGCAGTGAACGGGACAGGGCGGCAAAACTGTTTTTT. It yields the protein CASSERDRAAKLFF. The variable domain in full, with the rest retrieved from reference TRBV2 and TRBJ1-4, is EPEVTQTPSHQVTQMGQEVILRCVPISNHLYFYWYRQILGQKVEFLVSFYNNEISEKSEIFDDQFSVERPDGSNFTLKIRSTKLEDSAMYFCASSERDRAAKLFFGSGTQLSVL.